The clone carrying this T cell receptor (beta chain) was seen more than once but under ten times. Its target is unknown. The TCR beta cDNA libraries contained unique molecular identifiers. The yield from roughly 1 to 10 million T cells was roughly 500,000 cDNA molecules in total. TCRdb re-called the PCR reads with MiXCR, one entry per CDR3 protein. Altogether under 200,000 distinct CDR3 sequences are present, over 25% being singletons, with the ten largest covering roughly 3.5%. The CDR3 contains 15 residues. Trimming stripped 0 bases from V and 5 bases from J, with 15 bases between. Germline V CDR1 and CDR2: DFQATT, SNEGSKA (reference sequence). The data were obtained in a study of post-analysis software for immune sequencing data. Study in general: The disease courses spanned relapsing-remitting, secondary progressive and progressive-relapsing forms of multiple sclerosis.

Regarding the study as a whole: Among five TRBV segments more frequent in patients than controls were TRBV5-6, TRBV5-1 and TRBV20-1. Diversity measured as normalized Chao1 was significantly lower in multiple sclerosis patients than in controls.

The TCR was taken from a girl aged 2 to 17 with multiple sclerosis. V gene TRBV20-1 combines with J gene TRBJ2-3; tentative D call: TRBD2 (5 bases). Sequenced input: blood. CDR3 DNA: TGCAGTGCTAGAGATTGGGGAGCGTTGGGAGATACGCAGTATTTT. Translated, it gives CSARDWGALGDTQYF.